This entry describes one T cell receptor beta chain. Its matching antigen is unknown. A much larger clone lies one base from this, so it may be a read error. The source of the sample is a study of T cells in Graves' hyperthyroidism and ophthalmopathy. Not enrolled were patients with uncontrolled infection, other autoimmune disease, pregnancy or lactation. Study-level findings and limits: Clonotypes that were expanded in thyroid above 0.001 mostly appeared in blood too. Ophthalmopathy was identified by the model a median around 6 months ahead of onset.

Germline CDR1 SGHDN, CDR2 FVKESK. Trimming stripped 4 bases from V and 10 bases from J, with 11 bases between. This CDR3 has 13 residues. The investigators amplified TCR beta CDR3 regions from RNA transcripts. First-round RT-PCR with HTBI primers amplified the TCR CDR3 region. TCRdb re-derived calls from the multiplex PCR reads in MiXCR, one entry per CDR3 protein. The repertoire includes over 650,000 distinct CDR3 sequences, nearly 45% of them detected once, and under 8% sits in the top ten. This TCR derives from an adult man with Graves' disease, either hyperthyroidism or ophthalmopathy (not recorded which). The V call is TRBV14, the J call TRBJ1-6; unclear D gene. Sequencing used peripheral blood or thyroid tissue (not recorded which). The CDR3 region is CASSRIMGSPLHF. The DNA for the CDR3 is TGTGCCAGCAGCCGAATCATGGGGTCACCCCTCCACTTT.